Reported below is one TCR beta chain. The CDR3 is 15 residues long. Trimming took 3 bases from V and 7 from J; bases not matched to a gene: 9. Germline lookup yields CDR1 MNHNY and CDR2 SVGAGI (reference sequence). Survey-level resolution applied to immunoSEQ assay v3.0. Here immunoSEQ multiplex PCR was the method, and the copy in TCRdb shows in-frame clones only, minus some. The table lists 20,000 to 25,000 clones, 70% to 80% of them singletons. The source of the sample is a study of long-term antiretroviral therapy in people with HIV. The receptor was derived from a woman aged 40 to 55 with HIV. J is TRBJ1-3 and V is TRBV6-6; 7 nucleotides match TRBD1. Source: unsorted PBMCs, taken 1.2 years after starting antiretroviral therapy. The CDR3, as DNA: TGTGCCAGCAGTTATGACAGGGCTAGAGGGAACACCATATATTTT. Translation: CASSYDRARGNTIYF.